The clone carrying this T cell receptor (beta chain) was detected once. As handled by the study authors: Estimation of nucleated cell counts was performed using reference gene primer amplification. Some clones are missing from TCRdb's copy, which holds only in-frame ones; the method was immunoSEQ multiplex PCR. V and J calls and clone size follow that table, whereas D and trimming were derived from the DNA. The repertoire holds just over 95,000 clones, with more than 75% as singletons. These data belong to a study of blood T cell repertoires in COVID-19. Looking at the study overall: The United States, Italy and Spain provided the acute and convalescent COVID-19 samples.

The ends were cut back, 1 base at V and 1 base at J, with 15 bases in the middle. The CDR3 totals 16 residues. Germline values: CDR1 GTSNPN, CDR2 SVGIG (reference sequence). This receptor was obtained from an elderly man with acute or convalescent COVID-19. This chain connects TRBV30 to TRBJ2-3; a weak D match, TRBD2 (6 bases). Specimen: peripheral blood. The CDR3 bases are TGTGCCTGGAGTGGTTGGTCCGGAGGGGGCACAGATACGCAGTATTTT. Translating gives CAWSGWSGGGTDTQYF.